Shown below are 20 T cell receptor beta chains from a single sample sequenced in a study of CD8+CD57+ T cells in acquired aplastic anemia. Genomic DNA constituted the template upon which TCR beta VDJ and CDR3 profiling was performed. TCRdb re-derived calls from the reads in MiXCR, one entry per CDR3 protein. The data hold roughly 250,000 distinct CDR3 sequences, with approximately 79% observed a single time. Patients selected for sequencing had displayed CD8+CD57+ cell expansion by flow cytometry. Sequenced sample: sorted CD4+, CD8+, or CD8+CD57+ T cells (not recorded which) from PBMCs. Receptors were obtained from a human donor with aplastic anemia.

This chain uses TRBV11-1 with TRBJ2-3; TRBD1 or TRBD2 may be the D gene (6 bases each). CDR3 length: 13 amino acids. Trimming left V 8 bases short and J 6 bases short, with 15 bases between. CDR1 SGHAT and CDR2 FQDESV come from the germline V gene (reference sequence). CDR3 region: CASGEDSSDTQYF. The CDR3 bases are TGTGCCAGCGGGGAGGACAGCTCCGATACGCAGTATTTT.

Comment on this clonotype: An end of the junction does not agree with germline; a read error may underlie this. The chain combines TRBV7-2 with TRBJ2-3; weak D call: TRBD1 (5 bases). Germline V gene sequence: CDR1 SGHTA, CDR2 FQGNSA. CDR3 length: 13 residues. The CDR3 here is CASSLGGAAATQF. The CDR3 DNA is TGTGCCAGCAGCTTAGGGGGCGCAGCCGCTACGCAGTTT.

The DNA of the CDR3 is TGTGCCAGCAGCGTAGGTTGCGAGCAGTACGTC. Translating it yields CASSVGCEQYV. The chain has TRBV7-3 and TRBJ2-7, with D unclear. Looked up from germline, CDR1 is SGHTA and CDR2 is FQGTGA. V lost 5 bases and J lost 6, with 8 bases in between. The CDR3 is made up of 11 amino acids.

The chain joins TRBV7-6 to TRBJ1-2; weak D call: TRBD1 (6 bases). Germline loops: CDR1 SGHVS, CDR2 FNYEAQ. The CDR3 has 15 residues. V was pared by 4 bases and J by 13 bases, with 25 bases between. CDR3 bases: TGTGCCAGCAGCTCCACTACAGGGAGAGAAGCTTTCTTCACCTTC. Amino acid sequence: CASSSTTGREAFFTF. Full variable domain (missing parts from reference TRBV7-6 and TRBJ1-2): GAGVSQSPRYKVTKRGQDVALRCDPISGHVSLYWYRQALGQGPEFLTYFNYEAQQDKSGLPNDRFSAERPEGSISTLTIQRTEQRDSAMYRCASSSTTGREAFFTFGSGTRLTVV.

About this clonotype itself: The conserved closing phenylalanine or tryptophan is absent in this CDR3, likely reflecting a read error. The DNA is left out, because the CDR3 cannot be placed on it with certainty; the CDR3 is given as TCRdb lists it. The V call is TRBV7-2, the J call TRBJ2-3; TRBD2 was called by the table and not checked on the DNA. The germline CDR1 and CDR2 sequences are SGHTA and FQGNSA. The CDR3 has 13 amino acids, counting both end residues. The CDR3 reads CASSNPGQATYDY.

This CDR3 is CASSETGTANYGYTF. In DNA, the CDR3 is TGTGCCAGCAGCGAGACAGGGACAGCTAACTATGGCTACACCTTC. The rearrangement links TRBV9 to TRBJ1-2; 7 positions match TRBD1. J was trimmed by 0 bases and V by 3 bases; bases with no gene match: 5. Germline V gene data show CDR1 as SGDLS and CDR2 as YYNGEE. There are 15 residues in the CDR3. The full variable domain, rest sourced from reference TRBV9 and TRBJ1-2, is DSGVTQTPKHLITATGQRVTLRCSPRSGDLSVYWYQQSLDQGLQFLIQYYNGEERAKGNILERFSAQQFPDLHSELNLSSLELGDSALYFCASSETGTANYGYTFGSGTRLTVV.

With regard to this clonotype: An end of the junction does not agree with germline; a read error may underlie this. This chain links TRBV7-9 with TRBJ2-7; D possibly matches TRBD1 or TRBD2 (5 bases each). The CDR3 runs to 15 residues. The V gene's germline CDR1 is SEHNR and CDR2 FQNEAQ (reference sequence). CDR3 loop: CASSFVQDFSTEHYF. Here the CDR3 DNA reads TGTGCCAGCAGCTTCGTACAGGACTTTTCGACCGAGCACTACTTC. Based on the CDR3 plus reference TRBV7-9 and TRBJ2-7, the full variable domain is DTGVSQNPRHKITKRGQNVTFRCDPISEHNRLYWYRQTLGQGPEFLTYFQNEAQLEKSRLLSDRFSAERPKGSFSTLEIQRTEQGDSAMYLCASSFVQDFSTEHYFGPGTRLTVT.

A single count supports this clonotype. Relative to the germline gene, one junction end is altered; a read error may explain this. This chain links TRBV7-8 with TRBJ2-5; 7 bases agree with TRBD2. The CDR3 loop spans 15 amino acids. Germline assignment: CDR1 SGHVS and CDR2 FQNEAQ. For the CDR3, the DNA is TGTGCCAGCAGCTCACCGGGAGGTCCCGATACGCCCCATTACTTC. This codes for CASSSPGGPDTPHYF.

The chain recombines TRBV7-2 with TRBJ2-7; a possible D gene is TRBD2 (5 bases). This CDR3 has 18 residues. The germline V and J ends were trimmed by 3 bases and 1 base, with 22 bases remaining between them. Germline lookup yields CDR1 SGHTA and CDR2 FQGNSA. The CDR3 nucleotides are TGTGCCAGCAGCTTTCAGGCAGACGGGGATGCGCAGTCCTACGAGCAGTACGTC. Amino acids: CASSFQADGDAQSYEQYV.

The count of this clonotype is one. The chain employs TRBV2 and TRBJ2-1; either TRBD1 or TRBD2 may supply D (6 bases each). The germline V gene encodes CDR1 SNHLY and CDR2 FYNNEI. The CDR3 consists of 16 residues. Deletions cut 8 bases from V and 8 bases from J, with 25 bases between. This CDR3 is CASGEGGGNTQDEQFF. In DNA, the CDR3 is TGTGCCAGCGGCGAGGGGGGCGGAAACACGCAGGATGAGCAGTTCTTC.

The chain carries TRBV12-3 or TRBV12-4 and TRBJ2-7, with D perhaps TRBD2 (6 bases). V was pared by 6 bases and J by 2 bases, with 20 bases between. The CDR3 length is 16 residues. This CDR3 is CASRSFGREVAYEQYV. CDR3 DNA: TGTGCCAGCAGGAGTTTTGGGCGGGAAGTCGCCTACGAGCAGTACGTC.

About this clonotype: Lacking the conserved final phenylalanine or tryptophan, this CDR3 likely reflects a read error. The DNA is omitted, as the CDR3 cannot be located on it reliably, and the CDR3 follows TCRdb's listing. CDR3 sequence: CASSLSGGGQVVA. The chain has TRBV7-3 and TRBJ2-2; the table's D call, TRBD2, has no DNA check behind it. Inclusive of both ends, the CDR3 amounts to 13 amino acids. The germline V gene encodes CDR1 SGHTA and CDR2 FQGTGA.

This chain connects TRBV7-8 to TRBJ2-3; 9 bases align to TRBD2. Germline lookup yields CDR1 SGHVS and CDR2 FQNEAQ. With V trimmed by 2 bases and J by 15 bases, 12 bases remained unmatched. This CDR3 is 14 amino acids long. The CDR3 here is CASSLQRSGGSDYF. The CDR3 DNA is TGTGCCAGCAGCTTACAAAGAAGCGGGGGGAGCGATTATTTT.

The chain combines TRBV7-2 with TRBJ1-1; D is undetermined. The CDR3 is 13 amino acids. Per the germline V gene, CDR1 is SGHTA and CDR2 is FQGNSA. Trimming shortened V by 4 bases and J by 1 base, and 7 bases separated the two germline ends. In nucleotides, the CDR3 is TGTGCCAGCAGCTCAGAGGAGAACACTGAAGCTTTCTTT. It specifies CASSSEENTEAFF.

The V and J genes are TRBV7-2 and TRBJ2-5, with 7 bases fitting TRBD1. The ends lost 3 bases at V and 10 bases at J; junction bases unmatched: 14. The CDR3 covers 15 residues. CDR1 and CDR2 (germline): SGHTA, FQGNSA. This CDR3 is CASSFSQGTQGNQYF. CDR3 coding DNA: TGTGCCAGCAGCTTTAGCCAGGGGACACAGGGGAACCAGTACTTC.

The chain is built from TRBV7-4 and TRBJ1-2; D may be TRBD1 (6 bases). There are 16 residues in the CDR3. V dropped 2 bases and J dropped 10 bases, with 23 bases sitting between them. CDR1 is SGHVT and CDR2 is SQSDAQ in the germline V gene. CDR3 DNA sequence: TGTGCCAGCAGCTTACGCCATGCCGGGGGGCTGACAGACTACACCTTC. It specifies CASSLRHAGGLTDYTF.

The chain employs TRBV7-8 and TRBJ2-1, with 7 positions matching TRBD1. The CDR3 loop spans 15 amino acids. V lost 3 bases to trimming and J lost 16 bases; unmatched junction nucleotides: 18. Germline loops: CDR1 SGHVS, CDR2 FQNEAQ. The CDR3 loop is CASSFWPNGTALSFF. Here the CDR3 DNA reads TGTGCCAGCAGCTTTTGGCCAAACGGGACAGCCCTTTCCTTCTTC.

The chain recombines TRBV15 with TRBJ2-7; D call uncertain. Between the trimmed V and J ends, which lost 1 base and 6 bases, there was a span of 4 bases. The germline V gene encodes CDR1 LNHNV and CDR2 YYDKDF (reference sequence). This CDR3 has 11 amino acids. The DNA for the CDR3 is TGTGCCACCAGCAGAGGCAGCGAGCAGTACGTC. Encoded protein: CATSRGSEQYV.

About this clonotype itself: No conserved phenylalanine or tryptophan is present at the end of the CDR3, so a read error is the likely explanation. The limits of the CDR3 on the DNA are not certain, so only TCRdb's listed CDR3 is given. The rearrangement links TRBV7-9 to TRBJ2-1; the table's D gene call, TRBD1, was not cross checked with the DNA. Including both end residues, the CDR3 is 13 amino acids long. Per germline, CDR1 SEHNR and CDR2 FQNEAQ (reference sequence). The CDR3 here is CASSTRGGPSAGE.

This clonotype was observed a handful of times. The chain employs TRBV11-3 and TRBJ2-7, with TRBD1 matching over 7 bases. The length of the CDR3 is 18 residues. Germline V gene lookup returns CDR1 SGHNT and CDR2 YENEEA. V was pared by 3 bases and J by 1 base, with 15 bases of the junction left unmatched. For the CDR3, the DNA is TGTGCCAGCAGCTTTCATCTGAAAGGGACAGCCCTTTCCTACGAGCAGTACGTC. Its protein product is CASSFHLKGTALSYEQYV.